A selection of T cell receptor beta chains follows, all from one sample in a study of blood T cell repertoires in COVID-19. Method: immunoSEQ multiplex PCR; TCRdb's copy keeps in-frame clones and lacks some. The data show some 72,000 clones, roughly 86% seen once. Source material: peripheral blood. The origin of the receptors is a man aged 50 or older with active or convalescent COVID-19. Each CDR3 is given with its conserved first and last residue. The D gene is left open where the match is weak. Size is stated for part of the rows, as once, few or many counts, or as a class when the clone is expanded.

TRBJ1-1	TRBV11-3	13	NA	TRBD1	CASSVDRVTEAFF	TGTGCCAGCAGCGTGGACAGGGTCACTGAAGCTTTCTTT
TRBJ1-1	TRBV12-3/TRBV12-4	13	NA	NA	CASSFHFNTEAFF	TGTGCCAGCAGTTTCCACTTCAACACTGAAGCTTTCTTT
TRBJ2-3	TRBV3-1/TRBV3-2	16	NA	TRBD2	CASSQGTSGSTDTQYF	TGTGCCAGCAGCCAAGGGACTAGCGGAAGCACAGATACGCAGTATTTT
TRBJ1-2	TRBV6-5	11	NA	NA	CASTANYGYTF	TGTGCCTCGACAGCAAATTATGGCTACACCTTC
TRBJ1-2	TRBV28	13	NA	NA	CASKPPLSAGYTF	TGTGCCAGCAAACCCCCTCTATCCGCGGGCTACACCTTC
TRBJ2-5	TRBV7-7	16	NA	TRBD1	CASSLAGQGGQETQYF	TGTGCCAGCAGCTTAGCGGGACAGGGTGGGCAAGAGACCCAGTACTTC
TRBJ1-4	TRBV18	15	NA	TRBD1	CASSSTGGSGEKLFF	TGTGCCAGCTCATCTACAGGGGGCAGCGGAGAAAAACTGTTTTTT
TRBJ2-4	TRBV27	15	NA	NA	CASSRTALAKNIQYF	TGTGCCAGCAGCCGGACAGCGCTAGCCAAAAACATTCAGTACTTC
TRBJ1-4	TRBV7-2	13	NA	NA	CASSLRGNEKLFF	TGTGCCAGCAGCTTACGGGGAAATGAAAAACTGTTTTTT
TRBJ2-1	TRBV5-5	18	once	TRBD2	CASSLTSGGAYSYNEQFF	TGTGCCAGCAGCTTGACTAGCGGGGGGGCTTACTCCTACAATGAGCAGTTCTTC
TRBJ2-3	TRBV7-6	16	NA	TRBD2	CASSLGVSGGTDTQYF	TGTGCCAGCAGCTTAGGGGTTAGCGGGGGCACAGATACGCAGTATTTT
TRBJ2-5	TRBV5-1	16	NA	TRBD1	CASSLARTGGGETQYF	TGCGCCAGCAGCTTGGCGCGGACAGGGGGTGGAGAGACCCAGTACTTC
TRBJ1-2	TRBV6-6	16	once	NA	CASSDNRVGVNYGYTF	TGTGCCAGCAGCGATAACAGGGTTGGTGTGAACTATGGCTACACCTTC
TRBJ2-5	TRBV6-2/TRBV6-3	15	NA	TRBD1	CASSVRQGPQETQYF	TGTGCCAGCAGCGTTAGACAGGGACCCCAAGAGACCCAGTACTTC
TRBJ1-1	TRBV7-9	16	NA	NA	CASSLGTWTWNTEAFF	TGTGCCAGCAGCTTAGGGACCTGGACATGGAACACTGAAGCTTTCTTT
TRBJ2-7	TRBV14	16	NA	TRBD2	CASSQVGTSGSYEQYF	TGTGCCAGCAGCCAAGTGGGGACTAGCGGCTCCTACGAGCAGTACTTC
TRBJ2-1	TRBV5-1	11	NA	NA	CASSSSREQFF	TGCGCCAGCAGCTCCTCCAGGGAGCAGTTCTTC
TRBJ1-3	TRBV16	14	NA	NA	CASSLQGSGNTIYF	TGTGCCAGCAGCCTACAGGGTTCTGGAAACACCATATATTTT
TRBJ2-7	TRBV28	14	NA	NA	CASTFGPQGYEQYF	TGTGCCAGCACTTTCGGGCCCCAGGGCTACGAGCAGTACTTC
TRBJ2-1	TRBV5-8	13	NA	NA	CASRERRVNEQFF	TGTGCCAGCAGAGAAAGGCGGGTCAATGAGCAGTTCTTC
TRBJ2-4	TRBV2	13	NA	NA	CASGQQTANIQYF	TGTGCCAGCGGACAGCAAACGGCAAACATTCAGTACTTC
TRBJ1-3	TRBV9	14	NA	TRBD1	CASSLDRGGNTIYF	TGTGCCAGCAGCCTGGACAGGGGTGGAAACACCATATATTTT
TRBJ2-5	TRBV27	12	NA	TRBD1	CATGQRRETQYF	TGTGCTACGGGACAGCGGCGAGAGACCCAGTACTTC
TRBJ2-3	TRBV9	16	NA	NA	CASSVGVDASTDTQYF	TGTGCCAGCAGCGTAGGAGTCGATGCTAGCACAGATACGCAGTATTTT
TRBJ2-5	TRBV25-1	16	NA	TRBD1	CASSGLRTGPGETQYF	TGTGCCAGCAGTGGCTTGAGGACAGGTCCGGGAGAGACCCAGTACTTC
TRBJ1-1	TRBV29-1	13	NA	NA	CSVIQTGNTEAFF	TGCAGCGTGATTCAGACAGGGAACACTGAAGCTTTCTTT
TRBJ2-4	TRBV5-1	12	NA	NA	CASSWDMDIQYF	TGCGCCAGCAGCTGGGACATGGACATTCAGTACTTC
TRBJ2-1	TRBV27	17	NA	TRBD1	CASSPPPGQGSYNEQFF	TGTGCCAGCAGTCCCCCCCCGGGACAGGGTTCCTACAATGAGCAGTTCTTC
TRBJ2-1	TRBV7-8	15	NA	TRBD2	CASSRFSGGADEQFF	TGTGCCAGCAGCCGCTTTAGCGGGGGGGCAGATGAGCAGTTCTTC
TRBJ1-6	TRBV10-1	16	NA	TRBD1	CASSEFGTGPNSPLHF	TGCGCCAGCAGTGAATTTGGGACAGGGCCAAATTCACCCCTCCACTTT
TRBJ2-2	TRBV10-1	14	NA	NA	CASSASLNTGELFF	TGCGCCAGCAGTGCCTCTCTGAACACCGGGGAGCTGTTTTTT
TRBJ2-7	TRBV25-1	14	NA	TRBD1	CASTQGQGPYEQYF	TGTGCCAGCACCCAGGGACAGGGCCCCTACGAGCAGTACTTC
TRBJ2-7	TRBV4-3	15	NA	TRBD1	CASSQGTGGTYEQYF	TGCGCCAGCAGCCAAGGGACAGGGGGGACCTACGAGCAGTACTTC
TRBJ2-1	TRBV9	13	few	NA	CASSVVSTNEQFF	TGTGCCAGCAGCGTAGTAAGCACCAATGAGCAGTTCTTC
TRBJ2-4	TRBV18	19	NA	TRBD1	CASSPPGTGGNVAKNIQYF	TGTGCCAGCTCACCTCCCGGGACAGGGGGGAATGTGGCCAAAAACATTCAGTACTTC
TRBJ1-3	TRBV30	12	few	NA	CAWERGGNTIYF	TGTGCCTGGGAAAGAGGGGGAAACACCATATATTTT
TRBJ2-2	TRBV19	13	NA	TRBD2	CASTGGGTGELFF	TGTGCCAGTACGGGAGGCGGAACCGGGGAGCTGTTTTTT
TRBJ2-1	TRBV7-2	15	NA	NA	CASSLADLGGNEQFF	TGTGCCAGCAGCTTAGCAGATCTAGGAGGCAATGAGCAGTTCTTC
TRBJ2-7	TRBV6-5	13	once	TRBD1	CASSMGQPYEQYF	TGTGCCAGCAGTATGGGACAGCCATACGAGCAGTACTTC
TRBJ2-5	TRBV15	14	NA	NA	CATSRDSEQETQYF	TGTGCCACCAGCAGGGACAGCGAACAAGAGACCCAGTACTTC
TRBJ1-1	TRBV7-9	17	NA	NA	CASSLRQLVIMNTEAFF	TGTGCCAGCAGCTTACGACAGCTTGTTATCATGAACACTGAAGCTTTCTTT
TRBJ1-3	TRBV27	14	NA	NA	CASSLSSTVDTIYF	TGTGCCAGCAGTTTATCTTCAACAGTGGACACCATATATTTT
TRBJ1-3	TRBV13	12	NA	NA	CASSTAGNTIYF	TGTGCCAGTAGTACAGCCGGAAACACCATATATTTT